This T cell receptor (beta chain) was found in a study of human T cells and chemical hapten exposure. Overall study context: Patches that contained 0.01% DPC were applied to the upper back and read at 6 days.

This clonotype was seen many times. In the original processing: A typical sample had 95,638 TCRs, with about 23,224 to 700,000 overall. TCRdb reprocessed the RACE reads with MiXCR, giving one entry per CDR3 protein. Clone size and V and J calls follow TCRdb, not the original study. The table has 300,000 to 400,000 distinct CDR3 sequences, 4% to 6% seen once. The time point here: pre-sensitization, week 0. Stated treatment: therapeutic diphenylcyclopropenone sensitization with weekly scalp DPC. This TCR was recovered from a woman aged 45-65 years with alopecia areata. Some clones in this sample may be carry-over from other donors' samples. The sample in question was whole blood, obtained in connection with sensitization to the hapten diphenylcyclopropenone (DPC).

The CDR3 region has the DNA TGTGCCAGCAGCTCCCAAGATGCCGGGACTAGCGTCGGGAGCACAGATACGCAGTATTTT. Its translation: CASSSQDAGTSVGSTDTQYF. The chain combines TRBV11-2 with TRBJ2-3, with TRBD2 identical over 10 bases. CDR1 SGHAT and CDR2 FQNNGV come from the germline V gene. This CDR3 is 20 amino acids long. Trimming cost V 4 bases and J 0 bases; bases outside gene matches: 16.